This T cell receptor (beta chain) emerged from a study of blood T cell repertoires in COVID-19. Background on the study: Nucleic acid was either cDNA or gDNA, and it came from T cells, B-cell-depleted T cells, or PBMCs.

Source study methods: Amplification with reference gene primers provided the estimates of nucleated cell counts. Some clones are missing from TCRdb's copy, which holds only in-frame ones; the method was immunoSEQ multiplex PCR. D and trimming come from the DNA, and the V and J calls and clone size come from that table. Of about 170,000 clones listed, roughly 88% were seen once; the top ten hold less than 8%. This CDR3 is built from 15 residues. Germline V gene lookup returns CDR1 SGDLS and CDR2 YYNGEE. V gave up 2 bases and J gave up 6 bases, with 15 bases separating them. This TCR derives from a man aged 80 or over with COVID-19, enrolled during active disease. The sample taken for sequencing was peripheral blood. The chain links TRBV9 to TRBJ2-1, with D tentatively TRBD2 (6 bases). As DNA, the CDR3 is TGTGCCAGCAGCGTTGCGGGGTCCCTAGGCAATGAGCAGTTCTTC. It encodes CASSVAGSLGNEQFF. The entire variable domain, with the rest obtained from reference TRBV9 and TRBJ2-1, is as follows: DSGVTQTPKHLITATGQRVTLRCSPRSGDLSVYWYQQSLDQGLQFLIQYYNGEERAKGNILERFSAQQFPDLHSELNLSSLELGDSALYFCASSVAGSLGNEQFFGPGTRLTVL.